This is a list of T cell receptor beta chains from one sample in a study of cytotoxic CD8 clonotypes in ibrutinib-treated CLL. Sequencing was performed with immunoSEQ multiplex PCR; in TCRdb, only in-frame clones are kept and a portion is missing. Of approximately 90,000 clones listed, around 77% were seen once; the top ten hold just under 25%. This specimen consisted of PBMCs, obtained after 24 months of ibrutinib treatment. The receptor set was obtained from a human donor with chronic lymphocytic leukemia. Both conserved end residues are part of each CDR3. Fields, in order: clone size, V gene, D gene, J gene, CDR3 protein, CDR3 DNA. D genes are given only for firm matches. Some rows have no size entry. The others give once, few or many, or a class for an expanded clone.

abundance: NA
v_gene: TRBV7-9
d_gene: TRBD2
j_gene: TRBJ2-7
CDR3aa: CASSPRASGTSYEQYF
CDR3nt: TGTGCCAGCAGCCCCCGGGCTAGCGGGACTTCCTACGAGCAGTACTTC

abundance: NA
v_gene: TRBV7-9
d_gene: TRBD1
j_gene: TRBJ1-1
CDR3aa: CASSTGQGVDTEAFF
CDR3nt: TGTGCCAGCAGCACCGGACAGGGTGTGGACACTGAAGCTTTCTTT

abundance: few
v_gene: TRBV30
d_gene: NA
j_gene: TRBJ2-7
CDR3aa: CAWSGAFMRNYEQYF
CDR3nt: TGTGCCTGGAGTGGGGCCTTTATGAGGAACTACGAGCAGTACTTC

abundance: medium-sized
v_gene: TRBV27
d_gene: NA
j_gene: TRBJ2-7
CDR3aa: CASRREDEQYF
CDR3nt: TGTGCCAGCAGAAGGGAAGACGAGCAGTACTTC

abundance: NA
v_gene: TRBV19
d_gene: NA
j_gene: TRBJ1-2
CDR3aa: CASSGGKSGYTF
CDR3nt: TGTGCCAGTAGTGGGGGCAAGTCTGGCTACACCTTC

abundance: NA
v_gene: TRBV19
d_gene: TRBD1
j_gene: TRBJ2-1
CDR3aa: CASSIPGTGVGNEQFF
CDR3nt: TGTGCCAGTAGTATCCCCGGGACAGGGGTAGGCAATGAGCAGTTCTTC

abundance: NA
v_gene: TRBV15
d_gene: NA
j_gene: TRBJ1-2
CDR3aa: CATSRVLGRVFAFHYGYTF
CDR3nt: TGTGCCACCAGCAGAGTGCTTGGCAGGGTATTCGCCTTTCACTATGGCTACACCTTC

abundance: NA
v_gene: TRBV10-3
d_gene: NA
j_gene: TRBJ2-2
CDR3aa: CAITGFQTGELFF
CDR3nt: TGTGCCATCACCGGTTTCCAAACCGGGGAGCTGTTTTTT

abundance: once
v_gene: TRBV19
d_gene: NA
j_gene: TRBJ1-4
CDR3aa: CASTSQRKLFF
CDR3nt: TGTGCCAGTACCTCCCAGCGGAAACTGTTTTTT

abundance: NA
v_gene: TRBV11-2
d_gene: NA
j_gene: TRBJ2-7
CDR3aa: CASSGLSYEQYF
CDR3nt: TGTGCCAGCAGTGGGCTTTCCTACGAGCAGTACTTC

abundance: few
v_gene: TRBV2
d_gene: NA
j_gene: TRBJ2-6
CDR3aa: CASNPPTGANVLTF
CDR3nt: TGTGCCAGCAATCCCCCCACTGGGGCCAACGTCCTGACTTTC

abundance: NA
v_gene: TRBV10-3
d_gene: NA
j_gene: TRBJ1-3
CDR3aa: CAIRQGLGSGNTIYF
CDR3nt: TGTGCCATCAGGCAGGGTTTGGGCTCTGGAAACACCATATATTTT

abundance: NA
v_gene: TRBV5-1
d_gene: TRBD2
j_gene: TRBJ2-3
CDR3aa: CASRIAGLAGGDTQYF
CDR3nt: TGCGCCAGCAGGATAGCAGGGCTAGCGGGAGGAGATACGCAGTATTTT

abundance: few
v_gene: TRBV5-1
d_gene: NA
j_gene: TRBJ2-3
CDR3aa: CASSLRGTDLNDPDTQYF
CDR3nt: TGCGCCAGCAGCTTACGGGGGACGGATCTCAATGACCCAGATACGCAGTATTTT

abundance: NA
v_gene: TRBV7-2
d_gene: TRBD2
j_gene: TRBJ2-1
CDR3aa: CASSLGGRAYNEQFF
CDR3nt: TGTGCCAGCAGCTTAGGCGGGAGGGCCTACAATGAGCAGTTCTTC

abundance: NA
v_gene: TRBV5-1
d_gene: TRBD2
j_gene: TRBJ2-7
CDR3aa: CASSPGGEYEQYF
CDR3nt: TGCGCCAGCAGCCCGGGGGGAGAATACGAGCAGTACTTC

abundance: NA
v_gene: TRBV28
d_gene: TRBD2
j_gene: TRBJ2-7
CDR3aa: CASSLPSSGSHEQYF
CDR3nt: TGTGCCAGCAGTTTACCCTCTAGCGGGAGTCACGAGCAGTACTTC

abundance: NA
v_gene: TRBV7-2
d_gene: TRBD1
j_gene: TRBJ2-7
CDR3aa: CASSPPGQGVYEQYF
CDR3nt: TGTGCCAGCAGCCCTCCGGGACAGGGCGTCTACGAGCAGTACTTC

abundance: NA
v_gene: TRBV9
d_gene: NA
j_gene: TRBJ2-3
CDR3aa: CASSAGGRTDTQYF
CDR3nt: TGTGCCAGCAGCGCAGGGGGGCGGACAGATACGCAGTATTTT

abundance: NA
v_gene: TRBV19
d_gene: NA
j_gene: TRBJ1-1
CDR3aa: CASSTPTGRLNRAFF
CDR3nt: TGTGCCAGTAGTACCCCGACAGGACGCCTTAATCGAGCTTTCTTT

abundance: NA
v_gene: TRBV6-5
d_gene: TRBD2
j_gene: TRBJ2-7
CDR3aa: CASSYGTSGGAREQYF
CDR3nt: TGTGCCAGCAGTTACGGGACTAGCGGGGGGGCCCGAGAGCAGTACTTC

abundance: NA
v_gene: TRBV6-1
d_gene: NA
j_gene: TRBJ1-5
CDR3aa: CASSEAYVAYSNQPQHF
CDR3nt: TGTGCCAGCAGTGAAGCATACGTTGCCTATAGCAATCAGCCCCAGCATTTT

abundance: NA
v_gene: TRBV9
d_gene: NA
j_gene: TRBJ2-2
CDR3aa: CASSVAPRADTGELFF
CDR3nt: TGTGCCAGCAGCGTAGCTCCCCGGGCCGACACCGGGGAGCTGTTTTTT

abundance: once
v_gene: TRBV6-6
d_gene: TRBD1
j_gene: TRBJ2-5
CDR3aa: CASTKSGTGGGETQYF
CDR3nt: TGTGCCAGCACCAAATCCGGGACAGGGGGCGGAGAGACCCAGTACTTC

abundance: NA
v_gene: TRBV19
d_gene: NA
j_gene: TRBJ1-2
CDR3aa: CATYSPRGRSNYGYTF
CDR3nt: TGTGCCACTTATTCCCCTCGGGGCAGGTCCAACTATGGCTACACCTTC

abundance: NA
v_gene: TRBV6-5
d_gene: TRBD1
j_gene: TRBJ2-5
CDR3aa: CASRSDRGRRETQYF
CDR3nt: TGTGCCAGCAGATCAGACAGGGGACGCAGAGAGACCCAGTACTTC

abundance: NA
v_gene: TRBV5-1
d_gene: NA
j_gene: TRBJ1-1
CDR3aa: CASSRRQDEFTEAFF
CDR3nt: TGCGCCAGCAGCCGGCGACAGGATGAATTCACTGAAGCTTTCTTT

abundance: few
v_gene: TRBV5-6
d_gene: NA
j_gene: TRBJ1-2
CDR3aa: CASSPGERGYTF
CDR3nt: TGTGCCAGCAGTCCAGGGGAACGTGGCTACACCTTC

abundance: NA
v_gene: TRBV4-1
d_gene: NA
j_gene: TRBJ2-1
CDR3aa: CASSQERRVAQQSYNEQFF
CDR3nt: TGCGCCAGCAGCCAAGAAAGGAGAGTAGCCCAGCAGTCCTACAATGAGCAGTTCTTC

abundance: NA
v_gene: TRBV6-4
d_gene: NA
j_gene: TRBJ2-2
CDR3aa: CASSDSGRAGELFF
CDR3nt: TGTGCCAGCAGTGACTCGGGCCGAGCCGGGGAGCTGTTTTTT

abundance: once
v_gene: TRBV28
d_gene: NA
j_gene: TRBJ1-5
CDR3aa: CASLGRFGNQPQHF
CDR3nt: TGTGCCAGCCTAGGACGCTTCGGCAATCAGCCCCAGCATTTT

abundance: NA
v_gene: TRBV9
d_gene: TRBD1
j_gene: TRBJ2-2
CDR3aa: CASSVVGTVNTGELFF
CDR3nt: TGTGCCAGCAGCGTAGTAGGGACAGTGAACACCGGGGAGCTGTTTTTT

abundance: NA
v_gene: TRBV2
d_gene: NA
j_gene: TRBJ2-1
CDR3aa: CAQQPPAYNEQFF
CDR3nt: TGTGCCCAACAGCCTCCCGCCTACAATGAGCAGTTCTTC

abundance: NA
v_gene: TRBV28
d_gene: NA
j_gene: TRBJ2-5
CDR3aa: CASSLSGTLETQYF
CDR3nt: TGTGCCAGCAGTTTATCGGGGACGCTAGAGACCCAGTACTTC

abundance: NA
v_gene: TRBV11-3
d_gene: TRBD1
j_gene: TRBJ2-1
CDR3aa: CASSFQGAFPYNEQFF
CDR3nt: TGTGCCAGCAGCTTCCAGGGGGCTTTTCCCTACAATGAGCAGTTCTTC

abundance: NA
v_gene: TRBV6-5
d_gene: NA
j_gene: TRBJ1-1
CDR3aa: CASSYLWTRGTEAFF
CDR3nt: TGTGCCAGCAGTTACCTATGGACACGGGGGACTGAAGCTTTCTTT

abundance: NA
v_gene: TRBV27
d_gene: TRBD2
j_gene: TRBJ2-4
CDR3aa: CASSRGLATDIQYF
CDR3nt: TGTGCCAGCAGTCGTGGACTAGCGACAGACATTCAGTACTTC

abundance: NA
v_gene: TRBV28
d_gene: NA
j_gene: TRBJ1-3
CDR3aa: CASNEDVSSGNTIYF
CDR3nt: TGTGCCAGCAATGAGGACGTTAGCTCTGGAAACACCATATATTTT

abundance: NA
v_gene: TRBV7-6
d_gene: NA
j_gene: TRBJ1-1
CDR3aa: CASSLGGAGTEAFF
CDR3nt: TGTGCCAGCAGCTTAGGGGGGGCCGGCACTGAAGCTTTCTTT

abundance: NA
v_gene: TRBV4-3
d_gene: TRBD1
j_gene: TRBJ2-2
CDR3aa: CASSQDGDRATGELFF
CDR3nt: TGCGCCAGCAGCCAAGACGGCGACAGGGCCACCGGGGAGCTGTTTTTT

abundance: NA
v_gene: TRBV5-6
d_gene: TRBD1
j_gene: TRBJ1-4
CDR3aa: CASSFDRDATNEKLFF
CDR3nt: TGTGCCAGCAGCTTCGACAGGGATGCAACTAATGAAAAACTGTTTTTT

abundance: NA
v_gene: TRBV18
d_gene: TRBD2
j_gene: TRBJ2-7
CDR3aa: CASSPGGRASGEQYF
CDR3nt: TGTGCCAGCTCACCGGGCGGGAGGGCCTCGGGGGAGCAGTACTTC

abundance: NA
v_gene: TRBV10-2
d_gene: TRBD2
j_gene: TRBJ2-7
CDR3aa: CASRTSGSYEQYF
CDR3nt: TGCGCCAGCAGGACTAGCGGATCCTACGAGCAGTACTTC

abundance: NA
v_gene: TRBV12-5
d_gene: NA
j_gene: TRBJ1-5
CDR3aa: CASGLGFNQPQHF
CDR3nt: TGTGCTAGTGGTTTGGGTTTCAATCAGCCCCAGCATTTT

abundance: NA
v_gene: TRBV6-1
d_gene: NA
j_gene: TRBJ2-1
CDR3aa: CASKTLALDNEQFF
CDR3nt: TGTGCCAGCAAAACCCTAGCACTCGACAATGAGCAGTTCTTC

abundance: NA
v_gene: TRBV9
d_gene: NA
j_gene: TRBJ1-2
CDR3aa: CASSVAEGGYGYTF
CDR3nt: TGTGCCAGCAGCGTAGCTGAAGGTGGCTATGGCTACACCTTC

abundance: NA
v_gene: TRBV10-1
d_gene: NA
j_gene: TRBJ2-3
CDR3aa: CASSGGGTDTQYF
CDR3nt: TGCGCCAGCAGCGGCGGCGGAACAGATACGCAGTATTTT